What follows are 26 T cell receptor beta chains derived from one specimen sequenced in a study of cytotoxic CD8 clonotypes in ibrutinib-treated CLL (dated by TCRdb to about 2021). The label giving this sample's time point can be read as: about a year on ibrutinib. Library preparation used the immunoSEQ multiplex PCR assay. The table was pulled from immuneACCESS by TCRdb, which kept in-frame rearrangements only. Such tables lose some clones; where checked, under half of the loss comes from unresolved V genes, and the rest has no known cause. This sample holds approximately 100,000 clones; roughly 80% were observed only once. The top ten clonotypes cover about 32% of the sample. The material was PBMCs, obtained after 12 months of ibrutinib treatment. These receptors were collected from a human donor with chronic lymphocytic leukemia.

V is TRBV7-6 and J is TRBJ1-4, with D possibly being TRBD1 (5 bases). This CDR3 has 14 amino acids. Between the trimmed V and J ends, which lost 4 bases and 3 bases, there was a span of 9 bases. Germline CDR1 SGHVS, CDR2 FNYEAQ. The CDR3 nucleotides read TGTGCCAGCAGCTCCGGGACGTCTAATGAAAAACTGTTTTTT. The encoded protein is CASSSGTSNEKLFF.

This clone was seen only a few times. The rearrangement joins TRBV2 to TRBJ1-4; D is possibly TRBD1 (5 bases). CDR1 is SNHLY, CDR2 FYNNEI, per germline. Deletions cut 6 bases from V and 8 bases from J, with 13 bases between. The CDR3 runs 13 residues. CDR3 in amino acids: CASSIQGNEKLFF. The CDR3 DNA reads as TGTGCCAGCAGCATCCAGGGAAACGAAAAACTGTTTTTT.

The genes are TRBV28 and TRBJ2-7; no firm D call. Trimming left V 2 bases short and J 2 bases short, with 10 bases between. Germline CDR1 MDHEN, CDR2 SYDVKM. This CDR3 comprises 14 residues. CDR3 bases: TGTGCCAGCAGTTTACGCTCGGGCCCCTACGAGCAGTACTTC. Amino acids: CASSLRSGPYEQYF.

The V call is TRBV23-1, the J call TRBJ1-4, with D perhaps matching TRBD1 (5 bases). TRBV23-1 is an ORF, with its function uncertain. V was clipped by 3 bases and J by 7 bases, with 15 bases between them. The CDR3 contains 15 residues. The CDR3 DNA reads TGCGCCAGCAGTCACCCCCGGGACCCCCTTGAAAAACTGTTTTTT. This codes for CASSHPRDPLEKLFF.

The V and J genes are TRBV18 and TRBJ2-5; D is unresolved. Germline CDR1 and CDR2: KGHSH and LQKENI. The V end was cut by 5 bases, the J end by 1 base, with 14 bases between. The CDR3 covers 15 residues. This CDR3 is CASSALQDPQETQYF. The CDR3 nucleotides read TGTGCCAGCTCAGCACTCCAGGACCCCCAAGAGACCCAGTACTTC.

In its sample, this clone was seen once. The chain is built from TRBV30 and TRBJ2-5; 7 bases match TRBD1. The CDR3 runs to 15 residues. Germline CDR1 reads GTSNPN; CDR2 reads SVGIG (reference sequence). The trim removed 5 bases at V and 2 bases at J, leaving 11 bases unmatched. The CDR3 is CAWGGPARGQETQYF. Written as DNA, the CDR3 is TGTGCCTGGGGGGGACCGGCCAGGGGGCAAGAGACCCAGTACTTC.

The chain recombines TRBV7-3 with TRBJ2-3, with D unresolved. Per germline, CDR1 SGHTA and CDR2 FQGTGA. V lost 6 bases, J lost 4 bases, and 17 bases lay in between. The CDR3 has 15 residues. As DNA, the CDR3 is TGTGCCAGCAGTCTTGTGGGCCAGGCCGCAGATACGCAGTATTTT. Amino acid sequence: CASSLVGQAADTQYF.

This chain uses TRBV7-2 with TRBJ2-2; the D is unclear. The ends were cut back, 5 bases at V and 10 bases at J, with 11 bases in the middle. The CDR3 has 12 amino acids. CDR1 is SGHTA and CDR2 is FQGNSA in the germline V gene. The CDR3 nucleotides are TGTGCCAGCAGCCCTGACTGGCCGGAGCTGTTTTTT. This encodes CASSPDWPELFF.

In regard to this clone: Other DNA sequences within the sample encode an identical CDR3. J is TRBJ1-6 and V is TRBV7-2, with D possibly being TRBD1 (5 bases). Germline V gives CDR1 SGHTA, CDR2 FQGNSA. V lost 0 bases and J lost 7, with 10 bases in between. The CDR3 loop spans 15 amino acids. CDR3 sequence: CASSLAPQGNSPLHF. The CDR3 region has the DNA TGTGCCAGCAGCTTAGCGCCGCAGGGAAATTCACCCCTCCACTTT.

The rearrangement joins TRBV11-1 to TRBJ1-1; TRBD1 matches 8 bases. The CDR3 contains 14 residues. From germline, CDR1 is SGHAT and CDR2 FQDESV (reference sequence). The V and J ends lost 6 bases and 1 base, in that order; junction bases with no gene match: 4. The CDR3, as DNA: TGTGCCAGCAGTGGACAGGGAGGGAACACTGAAGCTTTCTTT. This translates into CASSGQGGNTEAFF.

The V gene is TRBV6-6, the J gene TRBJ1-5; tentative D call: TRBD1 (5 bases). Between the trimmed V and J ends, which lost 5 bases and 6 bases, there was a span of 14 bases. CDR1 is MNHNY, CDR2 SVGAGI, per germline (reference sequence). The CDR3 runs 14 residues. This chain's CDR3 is CASSHNSGGQPQHF. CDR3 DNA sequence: TGTGCCAGCAGTCATAACTCTGGGGGTCAGCCCCAGCATTTT.

The CDR3 loop is CASSLEGLQETQYF. CDR3 DNA: TGTGCCAGCAGTTTGGAAGGCCTACAAGAGACCCAGTACTTC. J is TRBJ2-5 and V is TRBV2; D not resolved. V was pared by 5 bases and J by 2 bases, with 12 bases between. Germline values: CDR1 SNHLY, CDR2 FYNNEI. This CDR3 spans 14 amino acids.

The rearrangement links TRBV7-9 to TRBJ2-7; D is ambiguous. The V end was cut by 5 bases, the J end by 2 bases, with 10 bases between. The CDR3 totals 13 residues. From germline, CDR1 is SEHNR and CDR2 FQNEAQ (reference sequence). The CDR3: CASSPKGPYEQYF. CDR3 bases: TGTGCCAGCAGCCCCAAAGGACCCTACGAGCAGTACTTC. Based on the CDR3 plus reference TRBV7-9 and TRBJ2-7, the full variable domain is DTGVSQNPRHKITKRGQNVTFRCDPISEHNRLYWYRQTLGQGPEFLTYFQNEAQLEKSRLLSDRFSAERPKGSFSTLEIQRTEQGDSAMYLCASSPKGPYEQYFGPGTRLTVT.

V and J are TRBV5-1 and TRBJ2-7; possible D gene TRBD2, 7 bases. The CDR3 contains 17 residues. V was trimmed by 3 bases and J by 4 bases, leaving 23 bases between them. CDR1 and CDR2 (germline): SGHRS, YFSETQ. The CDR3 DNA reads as TGCGCCAGCAGCTCGGCGAATGGGGGGGCACCCAGGTACGAGCAGTACTTC. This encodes CASSSANGGAPRYEQYF.

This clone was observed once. CDR3 amino acids: CASSSGQTTEAFF. The CDR3 coding sequence is TGTGCCAGCAGCTCGGGACAGACCACTGAAGCTTTCTTT. V is TRBV7-8 and J is TRBJ1-1, with 7 bases lining up with TRBD1. This CDR3 has 13 amino acids. V dropped 4 bases and J dropped 4; count of bases not matched to a gene: 3. From germline, CDR1 is SGHVS and CDR2 FQNEAQ. The whole variable domain, filled in from reference TRBV7-8 and TRBJ1-1, reads GAGVSQSPRYKVAKRGQDVALRCDPISGHVSLFWYQQALGQGPEFLTYFQNEAQLDKSGLPSDRFFAERPEGSVSTLKIQRTQQEDSAVYLCASSSGQTTEAFFGQGTRLTVV.

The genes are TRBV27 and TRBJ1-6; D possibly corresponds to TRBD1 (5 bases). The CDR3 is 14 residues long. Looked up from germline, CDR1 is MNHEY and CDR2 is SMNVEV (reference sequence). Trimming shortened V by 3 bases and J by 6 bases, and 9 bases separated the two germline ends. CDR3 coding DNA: TGTGCCAGCAGTTTTGAGGGGAGTAATTCACCCCTCCACTTT. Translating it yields CASSFEGSNSPLHF.

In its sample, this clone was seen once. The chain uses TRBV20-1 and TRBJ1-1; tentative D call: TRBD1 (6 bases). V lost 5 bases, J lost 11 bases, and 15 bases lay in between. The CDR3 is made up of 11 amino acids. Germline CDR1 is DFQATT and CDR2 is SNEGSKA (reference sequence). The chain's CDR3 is CSAPLQGGAFF. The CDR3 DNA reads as TGCAGTGCTCCACTACAGGGTGGGGCTTTCTTT.

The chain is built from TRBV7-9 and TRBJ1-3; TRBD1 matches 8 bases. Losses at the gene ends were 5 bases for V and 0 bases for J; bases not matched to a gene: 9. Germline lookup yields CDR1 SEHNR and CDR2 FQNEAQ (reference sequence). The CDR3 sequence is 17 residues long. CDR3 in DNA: TGTGCCAGCAGCAGACTGACAGGGGCCTACTCTGGAAACACCATATATTTT. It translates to CASSRLTGAYSGNTIYF.

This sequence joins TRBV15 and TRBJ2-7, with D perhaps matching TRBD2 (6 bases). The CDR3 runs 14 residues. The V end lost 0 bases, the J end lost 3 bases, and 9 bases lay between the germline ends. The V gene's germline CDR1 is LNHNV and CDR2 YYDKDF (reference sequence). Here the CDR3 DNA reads TGTGCCACCAGCAGAGAGGGGGGAGTCTACGAGCAGTACTTC. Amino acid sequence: CATSREGGVYEQYF. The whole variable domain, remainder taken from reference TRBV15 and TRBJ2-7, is DAMVIQNPRYQVTQFGKPVTLSCSQTLNHNVMYWYQQKSSQAPKLLFHYYDKDFNNEADTPDNFQSRRPNTSFCFLDIRSPGLGDTAMYLCATSREGGVYEQYFGPGTRLTVT.

The CDR3 nucleotides are TGTGCCAGCAGTGACAGGGGGCTGACAGATACGCAGTATTTT. Translated: CASSDRGLTDTQYF. The V and J genes are TRBV6-4 and TRBJ2-3; TRBD1 aligns across 7 bases. CDR1 MRHNA and CDR2 SNTAGT come from the germline V gene. V lost 2 bases, J lost 3 bases, and 2 bases stayed unmatched. The CDR3 spans 14 residues.

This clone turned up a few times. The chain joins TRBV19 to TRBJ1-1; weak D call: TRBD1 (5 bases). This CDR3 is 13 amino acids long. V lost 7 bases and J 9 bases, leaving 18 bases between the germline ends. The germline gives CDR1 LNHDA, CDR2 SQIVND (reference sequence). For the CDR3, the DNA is TGTGCCAGTACCGACCGGGACGGCATGAAAGCTTTCTTT. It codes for CASTDRDGMKAFF.

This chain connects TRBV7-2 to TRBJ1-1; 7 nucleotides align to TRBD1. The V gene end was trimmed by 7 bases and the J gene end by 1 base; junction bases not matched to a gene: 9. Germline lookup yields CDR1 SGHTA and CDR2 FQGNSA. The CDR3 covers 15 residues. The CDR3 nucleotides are TGTGCCAGCACAATCAGGGGGATAGGGAACACTGAAGCTTTCTTT. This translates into CASTIRGIGNTEAFF. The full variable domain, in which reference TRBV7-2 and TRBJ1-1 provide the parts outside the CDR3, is GAGVSQSPSNKVTEKGKDVELRCDPISGHTALYWYRQSLGQGLEFLIYFQGNSAPDKSGLPSDRFSAERTGGSVSTLTIQRTQQEDSAVYLCASTIRGIGNTEAFFGQGTRLTVV.

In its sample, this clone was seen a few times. The CDR3 DNA is TGTGCCAGCACTAGTGGGGGACACGGGCAGTTCTTC. Translation: CASTSGGHGQFF. The rearrangement links TRBV11-3 to TRBJ2-1; perhaps TRBD1 as D (6 bases). Germline assignment: CDR1 SGHNT and CDR2 YENEEA. This CDR3 comprises 12 residues. Trimming left V 7 bases short and J 12 bases short, with 16 bases between.

The CDR3 nucleotides read TGTGCCAGCAGCACTCTAAAGACAGGGGGCTACGAGCAGTACTTC. Its protein product is CASSTLKTGGYEQYF. The rearrangement uses TRBV5-8 and TRBJ2-7; 9 bases match TRBD1. The J segment lost 3 bases and the V segment lost 4 bases, leaving 8 bases of the junction unmatched. The CDR3 extends over 15 amino acids. CDR1 is SGHTS and CDR2 is YDEGEE in the germline V gene.

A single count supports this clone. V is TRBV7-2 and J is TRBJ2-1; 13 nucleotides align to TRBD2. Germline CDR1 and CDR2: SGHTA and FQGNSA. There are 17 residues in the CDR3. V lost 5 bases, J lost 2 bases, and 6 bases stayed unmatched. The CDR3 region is CASSLWTSGGTYNEQFF. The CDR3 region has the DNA TGTGCCAGCAGCCTTTGGACTAGCGGGGGCACCTACAATGAGCAGTTCTTC. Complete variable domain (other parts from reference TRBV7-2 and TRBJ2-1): GAGVSQSPSNKVTEKGKDVELRCDPISGHTALYWYRQSLGQGLEFLIYFQGNSAPDKSGLPSDRFSAERTGGSVSTLTIQRTQQEDSAVYLCASSLWTSGGTYNEQFFGPGTRLTVL.

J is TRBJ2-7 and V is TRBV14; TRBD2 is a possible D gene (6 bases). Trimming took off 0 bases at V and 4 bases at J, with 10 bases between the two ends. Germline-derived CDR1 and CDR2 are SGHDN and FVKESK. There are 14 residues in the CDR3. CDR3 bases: TGTGCCAGCAGCCAAGATCACGGGGGTTACGAGCAGTACTTC. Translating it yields CASSQDHGGYEQYF.